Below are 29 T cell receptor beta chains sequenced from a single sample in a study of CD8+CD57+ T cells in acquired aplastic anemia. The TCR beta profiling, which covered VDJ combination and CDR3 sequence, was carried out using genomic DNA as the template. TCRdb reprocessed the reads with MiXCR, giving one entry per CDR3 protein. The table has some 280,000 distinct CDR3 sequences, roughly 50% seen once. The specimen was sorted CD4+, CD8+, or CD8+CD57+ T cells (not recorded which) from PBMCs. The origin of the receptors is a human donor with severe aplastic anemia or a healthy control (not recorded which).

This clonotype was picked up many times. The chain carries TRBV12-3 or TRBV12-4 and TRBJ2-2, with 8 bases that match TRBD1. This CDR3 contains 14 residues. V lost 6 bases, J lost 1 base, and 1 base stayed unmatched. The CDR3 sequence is CASRDRENTGELFF. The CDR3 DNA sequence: TGTGCCAGCAGGGACAGGGAGAACACCGGGGAGCTGTTTTTT.

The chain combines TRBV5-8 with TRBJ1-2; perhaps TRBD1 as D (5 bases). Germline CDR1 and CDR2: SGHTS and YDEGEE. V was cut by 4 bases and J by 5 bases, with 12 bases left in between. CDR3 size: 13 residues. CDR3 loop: CASSPTEGYGYTF. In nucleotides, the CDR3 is TGTGCCAGCAGCCCGACAGAGGGTTATGGCTACACCTTC.

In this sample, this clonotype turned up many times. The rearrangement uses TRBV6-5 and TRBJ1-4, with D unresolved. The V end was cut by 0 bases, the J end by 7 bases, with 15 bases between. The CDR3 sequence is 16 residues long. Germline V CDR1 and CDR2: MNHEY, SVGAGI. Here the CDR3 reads CASSYSKGSRGEKLFF. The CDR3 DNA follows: TGTGCCAGCAGTTACTCGAAGGGAAGCAGAGGTGAAAAACTGTTTTTT.

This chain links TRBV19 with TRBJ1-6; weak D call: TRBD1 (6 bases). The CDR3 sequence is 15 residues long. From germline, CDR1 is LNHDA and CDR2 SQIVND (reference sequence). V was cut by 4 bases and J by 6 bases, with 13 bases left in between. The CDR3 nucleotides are TGTGCCAGTAGTAACGACATAGGGGGTAATTCACCCCTCCACTTT. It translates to CASSNDIGGNSPLHF.

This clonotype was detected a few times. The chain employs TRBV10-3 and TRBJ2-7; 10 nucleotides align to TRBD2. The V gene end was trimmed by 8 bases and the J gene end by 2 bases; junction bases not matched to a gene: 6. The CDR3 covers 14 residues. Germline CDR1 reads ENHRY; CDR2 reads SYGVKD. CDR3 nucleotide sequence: TGTGCCATCCAAAGGACTAGCGGTACCTACGAGCAGTACTTC. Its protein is CAIQRTSGTYEQYF.

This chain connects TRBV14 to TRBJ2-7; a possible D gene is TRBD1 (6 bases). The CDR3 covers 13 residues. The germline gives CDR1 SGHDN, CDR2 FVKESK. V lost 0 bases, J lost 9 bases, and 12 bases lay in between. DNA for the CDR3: TGTGCCAGCAGCCAAGATGGGGGCAGAACGCAGTACTTC. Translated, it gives CASSQDGGRTQYF.

In DNA form, the CDR3 reads TGTGCCAGTAGTATAGTGGCGGGAGAGGGTTCGAATGAGCAGTTCTTC. It translates to CASSIVAGEGSNEQFF. V is TRBV19 and J is TRBJ2-1; 7 nucleotides align to TRBD2. The CDR3 loop spans 16 amino acids. Germline V lookup: CDR1 LNHDA, CDR2 SQIVND (reference sequence). Trimming cost V 1 base and J 7 bases; bases outside gene matches: 10. Complete variable domain (other parts from reference TRBV19 and TRBJ2-1): DGGITQSPKYLFRKEGQNVTLSCEQNLNHDAMYWYRQDPGQGLRLIYYSQIVNDFQKGDIAEGYSVSREKKESFPLTVTSAQKNPTAFYLCASSIVAGEGSNEQFFGPGTRLTVL.

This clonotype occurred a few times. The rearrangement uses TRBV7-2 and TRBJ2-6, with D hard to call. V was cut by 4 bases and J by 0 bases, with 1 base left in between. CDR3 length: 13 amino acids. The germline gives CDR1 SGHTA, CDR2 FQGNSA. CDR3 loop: CASSYSGANVLTF. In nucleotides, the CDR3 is TGTGCCAGCAGCTACTCTGGGGCCAACGTCCTGACTTTC.

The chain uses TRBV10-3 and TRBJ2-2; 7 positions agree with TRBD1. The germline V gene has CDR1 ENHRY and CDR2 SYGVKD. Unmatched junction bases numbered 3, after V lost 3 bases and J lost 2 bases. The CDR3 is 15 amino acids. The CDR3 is CAISEPGGNTGELFF. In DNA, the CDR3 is TGTGCCATCAGTGAACCAGGGGGTAACACCGGGGAGCTGTTTTTT.

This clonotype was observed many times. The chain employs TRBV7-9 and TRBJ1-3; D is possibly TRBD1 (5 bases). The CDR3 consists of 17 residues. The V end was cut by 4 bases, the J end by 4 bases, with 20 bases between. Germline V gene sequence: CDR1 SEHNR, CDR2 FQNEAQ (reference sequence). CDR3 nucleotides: TGTGCCAGCAGCTCCTTGCACGGGACCCTCGGAGGAAACACCATATATTTT. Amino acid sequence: CASSSLHGTLGGNTIYF.

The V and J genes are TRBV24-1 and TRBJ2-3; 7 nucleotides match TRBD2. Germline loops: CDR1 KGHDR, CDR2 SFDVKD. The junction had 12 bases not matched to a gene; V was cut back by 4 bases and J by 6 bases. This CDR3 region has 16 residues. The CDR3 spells CATSDATSYGADTQYF. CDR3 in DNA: TGTGCCACCAGTGACGCGACTAGCTATGGAGCGGATACGCAGTATTTT.

Written as DNA, the CDR3 is TGTGCCAGCAGCTCCTCCAGGGGACCAACCTACGAGCAGTACTTC. This encodes CASSSSRGPTYEQYF. This rearrangement joins TRBV11-3 to TRBJ2-7; D may be TRBD1 (6 bases). CDR3 size: 15 residues. V gave up 4 bases and J gave up 2 bases, with 15 bases separating them. Germline V gives CDR1 SGHNT, CDR2 YENEEA.

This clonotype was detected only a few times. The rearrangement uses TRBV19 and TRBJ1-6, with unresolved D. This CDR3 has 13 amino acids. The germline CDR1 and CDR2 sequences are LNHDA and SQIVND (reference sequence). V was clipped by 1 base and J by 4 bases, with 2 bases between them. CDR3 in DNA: TGTGCCAGTAGTATAGGGTATAATTCACCCCTCCACTTT. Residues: CASSIGYNSPLHF. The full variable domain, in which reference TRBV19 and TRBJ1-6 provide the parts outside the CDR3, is DGGITQSPKYLFRKEGQNVTLSCEQNLNHDAMYWYRQDPGQGLRLIYYSQIVNDFQKGDIAEGYSVSREKKESFPLTVTSAQKNPTAFYLCASSIGYNSPLHFGNGTRLTVT.

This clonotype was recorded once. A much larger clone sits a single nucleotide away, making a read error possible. The DNA for the CDR3 is TGTGCCAGCAGCCACATTCCGACGCAGGTCAATGAGCAGTTCTTC. Protein: CASSHIPTQVNEQFF. V usage is TRBV25-1 and J usage is TRBJ2-1; unclear D gene. This CDR3 is 15 amino acids long. Germline V gene lookup returns CDR1 MGHDK and CDR2 SYGVNS. The ends were cut back, 6 bases at V and 6 bases at J, with 18 bases in the middle.

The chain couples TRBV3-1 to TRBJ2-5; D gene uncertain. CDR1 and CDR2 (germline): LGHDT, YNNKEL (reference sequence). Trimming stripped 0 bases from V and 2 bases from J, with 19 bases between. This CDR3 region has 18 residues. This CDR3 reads CASSQEPRGYGNQETQYF. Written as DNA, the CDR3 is TGTGCCAGCAGCCAAGAACCGCGCGGCTATGGCAATCAAGAGACCCAGTACTTC.

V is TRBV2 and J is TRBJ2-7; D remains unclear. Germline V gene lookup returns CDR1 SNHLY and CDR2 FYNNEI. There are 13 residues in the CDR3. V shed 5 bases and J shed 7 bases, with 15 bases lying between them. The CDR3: CASSYSTPGEQYF. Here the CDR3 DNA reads TGTGCCAGCAGTTACTCGACCCCTGGGGAGCAGTACTTC. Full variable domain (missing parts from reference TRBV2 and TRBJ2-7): EPEVTQTPSHQVTQMGQEVILRCVPISNHLYFYWYRQILGQKVEFLVSFYNNEISEKSEIFDDQFSVERPDGSNFTLKIRSTKLEDSAMYFCASSYSTPGEQYFGPGTRLTVT.

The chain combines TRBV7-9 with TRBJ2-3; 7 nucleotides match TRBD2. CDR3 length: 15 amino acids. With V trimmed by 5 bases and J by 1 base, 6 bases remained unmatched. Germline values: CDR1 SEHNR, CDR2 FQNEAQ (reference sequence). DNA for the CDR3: TGTGCCAGCAGCACATCGGGAGGTGGCACAGATACGCAGTATTTT. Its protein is CASSTSGGGTDTQYF.

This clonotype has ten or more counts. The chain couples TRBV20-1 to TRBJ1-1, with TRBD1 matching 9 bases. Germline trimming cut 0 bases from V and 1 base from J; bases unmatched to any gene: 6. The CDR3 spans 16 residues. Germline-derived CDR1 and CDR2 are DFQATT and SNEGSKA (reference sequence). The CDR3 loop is CSARDGTGNANTEAFF. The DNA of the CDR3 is TGCAGTGCTAGAGACGGGACAGGGAACGCGAACACTGAAGCTTTCTTT.

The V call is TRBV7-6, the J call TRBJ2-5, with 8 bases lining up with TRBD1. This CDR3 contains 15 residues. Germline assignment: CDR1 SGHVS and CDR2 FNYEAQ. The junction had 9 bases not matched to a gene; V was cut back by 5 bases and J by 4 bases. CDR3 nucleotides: TGTGCCAGCAGCCCCAGGGGGCTGCTAGCAGAGACCCAGTACTTC. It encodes CASSPRGLLAETQYF.

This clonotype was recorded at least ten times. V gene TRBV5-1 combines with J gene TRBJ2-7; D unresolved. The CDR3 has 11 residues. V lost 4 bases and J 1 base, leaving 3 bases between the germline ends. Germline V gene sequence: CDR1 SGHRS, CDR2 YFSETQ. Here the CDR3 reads CASSGSYEQYF. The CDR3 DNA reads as TGCGCCAGCAGCGGTTCCTACGAGCAGTACTTC.

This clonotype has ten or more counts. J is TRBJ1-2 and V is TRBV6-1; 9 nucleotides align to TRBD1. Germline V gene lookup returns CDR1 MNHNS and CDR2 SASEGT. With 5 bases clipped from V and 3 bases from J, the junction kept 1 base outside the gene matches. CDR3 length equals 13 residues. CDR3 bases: TGTGCCAGCAGTAGGACAGGGGACTATGGCTACACCTTC. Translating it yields CASSRTGDYGYTF.

This chain's CDR3 is CSATGLISNQPQHF. CDR3 in DNA: TGCAGTGCTACCGGACTGATTAGCAATCAGCCCCAGCATTTT. The gene calls are TRBV20-1 and TRBJ1-5; D is uncertain. Trimming removed 4 bases at V and 0 bases at J, with 10 bases between. Germline lookup yields CDR1 DFQATT and CDR2 SNEGSKA (reference sequence). This CDR3 has 14 residues.

The CDR3 nucleotides read TGCAGTGCTAGGAAGGGGACCCAATTGGAAGAGACCCAGTACTTC. Its translation is CSARKGTQLEETQYF. The chain carries TRBV20-1 and TRBJ2-5; D tentatively fits TRBD1 or TRBD2 (5 bases each). The CDR3 is 15 residues long. Germline-derived CDR1 and CDR2 are DFQATT and SNEGSKA (reference sequence). V gave up 3 bases and J gave up 3 bases, with 17 bases separating them.

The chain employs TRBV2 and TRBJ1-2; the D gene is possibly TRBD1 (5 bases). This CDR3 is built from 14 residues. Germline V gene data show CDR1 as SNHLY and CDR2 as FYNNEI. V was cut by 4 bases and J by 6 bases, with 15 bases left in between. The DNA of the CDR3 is TGTGCCAGCAGTGGGGTTAGGGGTGTGGATGGCTACACCTTC. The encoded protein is CASSGVRGVDGYTF.

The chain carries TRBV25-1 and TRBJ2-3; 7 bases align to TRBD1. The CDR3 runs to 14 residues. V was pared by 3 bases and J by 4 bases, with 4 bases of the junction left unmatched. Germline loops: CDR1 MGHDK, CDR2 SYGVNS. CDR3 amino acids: CASSEGQNPDTQYF. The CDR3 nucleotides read TGTGCCAGCAGTGAGGGACAGAACCCAGATACGCAGTATTTT. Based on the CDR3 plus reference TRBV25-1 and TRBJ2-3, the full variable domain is EADIYQTPRYLVIGTGKKITLECSQTMGHDKMYWYQQDPGMELHLIHYSYGVNSTEKGDLSSESTVSRIRTEHFPLTLESARPSHTSQYLCASSEGQNPDTQYFGPGTRLTVL.

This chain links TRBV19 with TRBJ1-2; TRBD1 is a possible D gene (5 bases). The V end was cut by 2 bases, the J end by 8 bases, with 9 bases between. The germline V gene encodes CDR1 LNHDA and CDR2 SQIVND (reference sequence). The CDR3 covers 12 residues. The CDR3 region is CASSIRGAGYTF. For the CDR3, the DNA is TGTGCCAGTAGTATACGAGGGGCAGGCTACACCTTC. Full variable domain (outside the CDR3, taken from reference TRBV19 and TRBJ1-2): DGGITQSPKYLFRKEGQNVTLSCEQNLNHDAMYWYRQDPGQGLRLIYYSQIVNDFQKGDIAEGYSVSREKKESFPLTVTSAQKNPTAFYLCASSIRGAGYTFGSGTRLTVV.

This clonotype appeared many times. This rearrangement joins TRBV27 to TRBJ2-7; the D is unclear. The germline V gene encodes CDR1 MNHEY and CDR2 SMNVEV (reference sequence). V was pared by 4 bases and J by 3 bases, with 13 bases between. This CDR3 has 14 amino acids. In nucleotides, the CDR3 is TGTGCCAGCAGTTCCCATTGGGAAAACTACGAGCAGTACTTC. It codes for CASSSHWENYEQYF.

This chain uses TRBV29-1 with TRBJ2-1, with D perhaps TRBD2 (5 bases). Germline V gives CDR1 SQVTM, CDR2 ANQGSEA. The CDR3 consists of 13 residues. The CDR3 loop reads CRPRISGYNEQFF. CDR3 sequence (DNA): TGCAGGCCGAGGATAAGCGGCTACAATGAGCAGTTCTTC.

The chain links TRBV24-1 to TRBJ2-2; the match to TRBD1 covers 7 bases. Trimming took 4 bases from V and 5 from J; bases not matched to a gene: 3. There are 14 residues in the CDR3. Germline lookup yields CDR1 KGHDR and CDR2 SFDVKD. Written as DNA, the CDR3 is TGTGCCACCAGTGACTTGACAGGGACCGGGGAGCTGTTTTTT. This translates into CATSDLTGTGELFF.